A single sample gave rise to the 30 T cell receptor beta chains below, sequenced in a study of blood T cell repertoires in COVID-19. Sequencing used immunoSEQ multiplex PCR; TCRdb keeps in-frame clones, though not all of them. Of tens of thousands of clones listed, roughly 90% are singletons. The sequenced material came from peripheral blood. These receptors all come from a man aged 30 to 39 with acute or convalescent COVID-19.

The V call is TRBV5-4, the J call TRBJ2-5; 7 bases align to TRBD1. Unmatched junction bases numbered 6, after V lost 2 bases and J lost 2 bases. This CDR3 has 15 amino acids. CDR1 SGHNT and CDR2 YYREEE come from the germline V gene (reference sequence). The DNA for the CDR3 is TGTGCCAGCAGCTTAGAGCAGGGGGTTCAAGAGACCCAGTACTTC. Amino acids: CASSLEQGVQETQYF.

This chain joins TRBV7-8 and TRBJ1-1, with TRBD1 as a possible D gene (6 bases). The germline V gene encodes CDR1 SGHVS and CDR2 FQNEAQ. The V end was cut by 3 bases, the J end by 4 bases, with 15 bases between. The CDR3 length is 15 residues. The CDR3 DNA reads TGTGCCAGCAGCTTGGATGGGGGGGCGGGCACTGAAGCTTTCTTT. Protein sequence: CASSLDGGAGTEAFF.

A few counts support this clone. The same CDR3 arises from other DNA sequences in this sample as well. The chain couples TRBV10-3 to TRBJ1-1; D uncertain. The V gene lost 3 bases and the J gene lost 1 base, with 12 bases spanning the gap. The CDR3 sequence is 15 residues long. Germline V lookup: CDR1 ENHRY, CDR2 SYGVKD. For the CDR3, the DNA is TGTGCCATCAGTGACAGTGGAGGGTGGAACACTGAAGCTTTCTTT. Translation gives CAISDSGGWNTEAFF.

This clone came up once. The gene calls are TRBV10-3 and TRBJ2-1; 7 bases are shared with TRBD2. The CDR3 sequence is 13 residues long. V dropped 7 bases and J dropped 7; count of bases not matched to a gene: 7. Germline V lookup: CDR1 ENHRY, CDR2 SYGVKD. This chain's CDR3 is CAINSGRRNEQFF. The DNA of the CDR3 is TGTGCCATCAATAGCGGGCGACGGAATGAGCAGTTCTTC.

The chain recombines TRBV12-1 with TRBJ2-2; TRBD1, the D gene given by the table, was not confirmed from the DNA. TRBV12-1 is described as a pseudogene. The CDR3 is 15 residues long. The CDR3, as DNA: TGTGCCAGCAGCTTTTACAGGGTGAACACCGGGGAGCTGTTTTTT. Protein: CASSFYRVNTGELFF.

The rearrangement uses TRBV7-9 and TRBJ1-1; 11 nucleotides align to TRBD1. Trimming removed 0 bases from V and 5 bases from J; junction bases left unmatched: 5. The CDR3 length is 16 residues. Germline-derived CDR1 and CDR2 are SEHNR and FQNEAQ (reference sequence). CDR3 in amino acids: CASSLALRDRGTEAFF. In nucleotides, the CDR3 is TGTGCCAGCAGCTTAGCGCTACGGGACAGGGGGACTGAAGCTTTCTTT.

The genes are TRBV19 and TRBJ1-2, with TRBD1 as a possible D gene (5 bases). The CDR3 contains 15 residues. Germline V gives CDR1 LNHDA, CDR2 SQIVND (reference sequence). V was cut by 3 bases and J by 1 base, with 12 bases left in between. The CDR3 nucleotides read TGTGCCAGTAGTATCCCCAGGGCCTTTAACTATGGCTACACCTTC. Protein sequence: CASSIPRAFNYGYTF.

The V call is TRBV27, the J call TRBJ2-2; D is possibly TRBD1 (6 bases). Germline V CDR1 and CDR2: MNHEY, SMNVEV (reference sequence). Trimming took off 3 bases at V and 5 bases at J, with 13 bases between the two ends. This CDR3 spans 15 amino acids. The DNA of the CDR3 is TGTGCCAGCAGTTTCGACAGGTATCTGACCGGGGAGCTGTTTTTT. Its translation is CASSFDRYLTGELFF.

The CDR3 coding sequence is TGCGCCAGCAGTGATGGGGGGACTGGGGCCAACGTCCTGACTTTC. It translates to CASSDGGTGANVLTF. The V gene is TRBV10-1, the J gene TRBJ2-6; possibly TRBD2 for D (6 bases). Trimming took 3 bases from V and 2 from J, leaving 8 bases between them. This CDR3 has 15 residues. Germline V gene data show CDR1 as WNHNN and CDR2 as SYGVQD (reference sequence).

The chain is built from TRBV10-3 and TRBJ1-4; D may be TRBD1 (5 bases). Germline CDR1 and CDR2: ENHRY and SYGVKD. CDR3 length: 15 amino acids. V dropped 0 bases and J dropped 4 bases, with 9 bases sitting between them. CDR3: CAISESKGDNEKLFF. CDR3 in DNA: TGTGCCATCAGTGAGTCGAAAGGGGATAATGAAAAACTGTTTTTT.

The rearrangement uses TRBV6-5 and TRBJ1-2, with D perhaps matching TRBD1 (6 bases). Germline CDR1 MNHEY, CDR2 SVGAGI. V gave up 0 bases and J gave up 8 bases, with 13 bases separating them. This CDR3 has 14 amino acids. The CDR3 region is CASSYSNRVEGYTF. The CDR3 DNA reads TGTGCCAGCAGTTACTCGAACAGGGTAGAGGGCTACACCTTC.

The rearrangement uses TRBV30 and TRBJ1-1; D is perhaps TRBD1 (5 bases). CDR3 length equals 14 residues. V gave up 2 bases and J gave up 3 bases, with 13 bases separating them. CDR1 is GTSNPN, CDR2 SVGIG, per germline (reference sequence). CDR3 DNA: TGTGCCTGGAGTAGACGCCCCAGGGACACTGAAGCTTTCTTT. This codes for CAWSRRPRDTEAFF.

V usage is TRBV6-5 and J usage is TRBJ1-6, with TRBD1 matching over 9 bases. Trimming removed 6 bases from V and 10 bases from J; junction bases left unmatched: 4. CDR3 length: 13 residues. From germline, CDR1 is MNHEY and CDR2 SVGAGI. The CDR3 sequence: CASSNRGQSPLHF. DNA of the CDR3: TGTGCCAGCAGCAACAGGGGGCAATCACCCCTCCACTTT.

The chain couples TRBV7-9 to TRBJ1-1; D unresolved. Germline lookup yields CDR1 SEHNR and CDR2 FQNEAQ (reference sequence). Trimming shortened V by 6 bases and J by 7 bases, and 12 bases separated the two germline ends. This CDR3 comprises 12 residues. CDR3 bases: TGTGCCAGCAGTAAAACTAGGATTGAAGCTTTCTTT. As protein: CASSKTRIEAFF.

The chain combines TRBV6-5 with TRBJ1-6; 7 bases align to TRBD1. The CDR3 contains 15 residues. Unmatched junction bases numbered 20, after V lost 10 bases and J lost 14 bases. From germline, CDR1 is MNHEY and CDR2 SVGAGI. The CDR3, as DNA: TGTGCCACCCAGAGGACAGGAACCCGCGAAAGGGCCCTCCACTTT. It is translated as CATQRTGTRERALHF.

The rearrangement links TRBV10-3 to TRBJ2-3, with 13 bases that match TRBD2. CDR3 length equals 17 residues. Per the germline V gene, CDR1 is ENHRY and CDR2 is SYGVKD. J lost 5 bases, V lost 6 bases, and 11 bases had no gene match. CDR3 sequence: CAIRRTGTSGAIDTQYF. The CDR3 DNA reads as TGTGCCATCAGGCGAACCGGGACTAGCGGGGCGATAGATACGCAGTATTTT.

In DNA form, the CDR3 reads TGCGCCAGCAGCCAAGTTCTGACAGGGACTGAAGCTTTCTTT. This encodes CASSQVLTGTEAFF. The chain combines TRBV4-1 with TRBJ1-1, with 7 bases aligning to TRBD1. Looked up from germline, CDR1 is MGHRA and CDR2 is YSYEKL. The V and J ends lost 1 base and 5 bases, in that order; junction bases with no gene match: 4. The CDR3 runs 14 residues.

V gene TRBV5-1 combines with J gene TRBJ1-1, with TRBD1 matching 10 bases. The V segment lost 7 bases and the J segment 1 base; nucleotides outside the gene matches: 1. The CDR3 is made up of 13 amino acids. Germline V gene sequence: CDR1 SGHRS, CDR2 YFSETQ. The CDR3 reads CASRQGANTEAFF. The CDR3 coding sequence is TGCGCCAGCCGACAGGGGGCGAACACTGAAGCTTTCTTT.

The chain joins TRBV27 to TRBJ2-7; maybe TRBD1 (6 bases). The CDR3 contains 16 residues. V was pared by 4 bases and J by 1 base, with 17 bases between. In germline, CDR1 is MNHEY, CDR2 SMNVEV (reference sequence). The CDR3 protein is CASSSLIQGLSYEQYF. DNA of the CDR3: TGTGCCAGCAGTTCGCTCATACAGGGCCTTTCCTACGAGCAGTACTTC.

This clone was detected only a few times. V gene TRBV5-1 combines with J gene TRBJ1-2; tentative D call: TRBD1 (5 bases). V lost 4 bases and J lost 0, with 13 bases in between. Germline CDR1 SGHRS, CDR2 YFSETQ. CDR3 length equals 15 residues. CDR3 nucleotides: TGCGCCAGCAGCCCTGGTGGGGGGGCTAACTATGGCTACACCTTC. It codes for CASSPGGGANYGYTF.

The chain employs TRBV5-1 and TRBJ2-3; possible D gene TRBD2, 6 bases. Per the germline V gene, CDR1 is SGHRS and CDR2 is YFSETQ. The CDR3 contains 15 residues. Deletions cut 0 bases from V and 0 bases from J, with 8 bases between. The CDR3 region is CASSLAGRSTDTQYF. In DNA form, the CDR3 reads TGCGCCAGCAGCTTGGCAGGGAGGAGCACAGATACGCAGTATTTT.

The chain links TRBV19 to TRBJ1-5; D might be TRBD1 (6 bases). The V gene's germline CDR1 is LNHDA and CDR2 SQIVND (reference sequence). This CDR3 contains 13 residues. V was cut by 5 bases and J by 6 bases, with 11 bases left in between. CDR3 nucleotides: TGTGCCAGTAGTCTAGGGGGAGCTCAGCCCCAGCATTTT. Protein product: CASSLGGAQPQHF.

This clone came up once. The rearrangement uses TRBV5-1 and TRBJ1-1; 9 bases agree with TRBD1. Looked up from germline, CDR1 is SGHRS and CDR2 is YFSETQ. V lost 3 bases to trimming and J lost 5 bases; unmatched junction nucleotides: 8. The CDR3 consists of 15 residues. CDR3 in DNA: TGCGCCAGCAGCTCCGGGACAGGGATCATGACTGAAGCTTTCTTT. Translation gives CASSSGTGIMTEAFF.

The J gene is TRBJ1-2, the V gene TRBV6-5; tentatively, D is TRBD1 (5 bases). V lost 6 bases and J 7 bases, leaving 18 bases between the germline ends. The CDR3 spans 14 residues. Per the germline V gene, CDR1 is MNHEY and CDR2 is SVGAGI. CDR3 bases: TGTGCCAGCAGATCCCTTGATCTGGGGCGTGGCTACACCTTC. Translating it yields CASRSLDLGRGYTF.

This rearrangement joins TRBV19 to TRBJ2-5; 9 bases are shared with TRBD2. This CDR3 comprises 16 residues. Trimming removed 3 bases from V and 5 bases from J; junction bases left unmatched: 10. Per germline, CDR1 LNHDA and CDR2 SQIVND (reference sequence). The CDR3 here is CASSIGRLAGLETQYF. Written as DNA, the CDR3 is TGTGCCAGTAGTATTGGGCGCCTAGCGGGATTGGAGACCCAGTACTTC.

This chain links TRBV7-9 with TRBJ2-1, with D perhaps TRBD2 (7 bases). Trimming shortened V by 7 bases and J by 4 bases, and 17 bases separated the two germline ends. The CDR3 runs to 15 residues. Germline CDR1 reads SEHNR; CDR2 reads FQNEAQ (reference sequence). This chain's CDR3 is CASKGGLWPYNEQFF. CDR3 nucleotides: TGTGCCAGCAAGGGGGGGCTCTGGCCGTACAATGAGCAGTTCTTC.

The rearrangement joins TRBV18 to TRBJ1-6, with 12 nucleotides matching TRBD1. Trimming removed 3 bases from V and 7 bases from J; junction bases left unmatched: 4. The CDR3 loop spans 16 amino acids. Germline CDR1 and CDR2: KGHSH and LQKENI. CDR3 residues: CASSPAGTGGNSPLHF. In DNA form, the CDR3 reads TGTGCCAGCTCACCCGCCGGGACAGGGGGCAATTCACCCCTCCACTTT.

J is TRBJ1-2 and V is TRBV18; 9 bases are a match to TRBD1. V was clipped by 3 bases and J by 2 bases; unmatched bases: 4. The CDR3 has 15 residues. Germline-derived CDR1 and CDR2 are KGHSH and LQKENI. CDR3 protein: CASSPTGTGNYGYTF. CDR3 DNA: TGTGCCAGCTCACCCACGGGGACAGGGAACTATGGCTACACCTTC.

V usage is TRBV7-9 and J usage is TRBJ2-7; D might be TRBD2 (5 bases). V gave up 3 bases and J gave up 2 bases, with 11 bases separating them. Germline V gene sequence: CDR1 SEHNR, CDR2 FQNEAQ (reference sequence). This CDR3 contains 14 residues. CDR3 in DNA: TGTGCCAGCAGCTTCGGGATTGGGCCCTACGAGCAGTACTTC. The encoded protein is CASSFGIGPYEQYF.

This chain connects TRBV20-1 to TRBJ1-2; D gene unclear. This CDR3 has 11 amino acids. Per germline, CDR1 DFQATT and CDR2 SNEGSKA (reference sequence). With 5 bases removed from V and 3 bases from J, the gap between germline ends came to 7 bases. The CDR3 region has the DNA TGCAGTGCTTCATCGGACTATGGCTACACCTTC. This sequence encodes CSASSDYGYTF.